The clone carrying this TCR beta chain was seen many times. From germline, CDR1 is KGHSH and CDR2 LQKENI. V was shortened by 3 bases and J by 4 bases, with 10 bases between the two germline ends. The CDR3 runs to 15 residues. The data are from a study of low-dose radiotherapy and immunotherapy resistance in tumors. Study in general: On an every-two-weeks schedule, patients received intravenous nivolumab 240 mg, along with ipilimumab 1 mg/kg every six weeks. For four cycles from cycle 1 day 1, patients took 300 mg oral aspirin daily.

Gene-specific TRAV and TRBV primers were used for first-strand cDNA, covering alpha and beta chains. The TCRs were subjected to amplification over roughly 18 PCR cycles employing a constant-region primer in conjunction with a V-primer adapter. A single record per CDR3 protein comes from TCRdb applying MiXCR to the reads. The sample shows tens of thousands of distinct CDR3 sequences, around a third of them seen only once. Noted time point: before trial treatment. Sequenced here: PBMCs, sampled before treatment. This chain uses TRBV18 with TRBJ1-6; D call uncertain. This receptor was identified in a male donor with gallbladder cancer. As DNA, the CDR3 is TGTGCCAGCTCACCGTACGTGGATTATAATTCACCCCTCCACTTT. Protein sequence: CASSPYVDYNSPLHF.